This T cell receptor (beta chain) came from a study of prognosis after radiotherapy for stage I lung cancer. About the study: Patients with non-small cell lung cancer were all judged medically inoperable. In this cohort, no one received concurrent therapy with stereotactic body radiotherapy. Study results and limitations: Nobody established whether the expanded TCR clones were specific to the tumor.

CDR1 MDHEN and CDR2 SYDVKM come from the germline V gene. The CDR3 has 14 amino acids, counting both end residues. As for this clonotype: Its specificity is not known. The missing conserved phenylalanine or tryptophan at the end of this CDR3 makes a read error likely. It is unclear where the CDR3 begins or ends on the DNA, so no DNA is shown, and the CDR3 is as TCRdb lists it.

Using two-round multiplex PCR, the authors amplified TCR beta CDR3 from genomic DNA. Specific primers for each TRBV and TRBJ gene were what first-round PCR used. Each CDR3 protein gets one entry after TCRdb re-called the multiplex PCR reads with MiXCR. Here the sample spans 59,000 or so distinct CDR3 sequences, around 27% being singletons. Material: PBMCs, obtained before or after stereotactic body radiation therapy (not recorded which). The chain has TRBV28 and TRBJ1-2; TRBD1 is taken as the D call from the table, unchecked against the DNA. This receptor was identified in a donor aged 50 or older with non-small cell lung cancer. This CDR3 reads CASKQTGSGYGYAY.